This TCR beta chain was profiled in a study of blood T cell repertoires in COVID-19 (dated by TCRdb to about 2020). A note on the overall study: Samples covering the acute and convalescent phases of COVID-19 were provided by collaborators in the United States, Italy and Spain. A freely available public database, intended as a resource for researchers studying the immune response to SARS-CoV-2, is where the repertoires were released. Samples were obtained from the ongoing ImmuneRACE study (first 160 participants) and from 1,254 subjects provided by 6 global collaborators. The material from the prospective study consisted of cDNA or gDNA derived from T cells, B-cell-depleted T cells, or PBMCs. The dataset comprised deeply sampled blood TCRbeta repertoires from subjects exposed to, actively infected with, or recovered from COVID-19. The sample metadata nearly always contained a de-identified subject ID, COVID-19 status, age in years and sex. Where available, HLA class I and class II types were obtained from metadata supplied by the sample provider rather than from assay-based typing.

Participants in the prospective study were enrolled through a virtual design, were aged roughly 18 to 100 years, and lived in some 24 United States geographic areas. In the prospective study, cohorts were assigned on the basis of participant-reported clinical history obtained from a screening survey and a study questionnaire. Recovered participants in ImmuneRACE Cohort 3 were defined by two consecutive negative NP/OP PCR tests, clearance by a healthcare professional, or resolution of symptoms. In the prospective study, mobile phlebotomists collected whole blood, serum and a nasopharyngeal or oropharyngeal swab from each participant. Additional blood draws and questionnaires over a 2-month period could optionally be provided by prospective study participants. Before DNA extraction, prospective study blood samples were shipped either frozen or at room temperature. Relative to germline, V is 6 bases shorter and J is 5 bases shorter, with 14 bases between their ends. Reading from cysteine to phenylalanine, the CDR3 counts 13 amino acids. Only the CDR3 part of the read is kept: 39 bases, read in frame from the first base. According to the germline V gene, CDR1 reads ENHRY and CDR2 reads SYGVKD.

TCRbeta CDR3 regions were amplified from genomic DNA by means of the immunoSEQ Assay, a bias-controlled multiplex PCR. As for the original processing: The number of nucleated cells in each sample was estimated from the amplification of reference gene primers within the assay. Sequence reads were collapsed and filtered to measure the absolute abundance of every unique TCRbeta CDR3 rearrangement. Productive Simpson clonality was computed per sample as the square root of Simpson's diversity index over productive rearrangements. The source is immuneACCESS, and TCRdb retained only in-frame sequences with V and J called. Part of the clones is not carried over; for the studies checked, unresolved V genes explain less than half of this, and the remainder is unexplained. D and trimming were read from the DNA, whereas the V and J calls and clone size are those reported in that table. In all, the sample holds 250,000 to 350,000 clones, and over 75% of those were seen once. The ten most abundant clones make up under 2.5% of the sample.

Comments on this clone: This clone's antigen is unknown. No qualities accompany the bases; no much larger clone lies one base away.

Here is what the overall study found, with its caveats: The amount of clinical and demographic metadata varied by source and participant and was provided uncurated.

The receptor's source is a woman aged 18-30 years who had recovered from COVID-19. The chain is encoded by TRBV10-3 joined to TRBJ2-7; TRBD2 could be the D gene, as 5 bases match. Input material: PBMCs or T cells enriched from blood (not recorded which). The CDR3 in this case is CAIRGPQRDEQYF. The DNA is TGTGCCATCAGGGGCCCGCAGAGGGACGAGCAGTACTTC.